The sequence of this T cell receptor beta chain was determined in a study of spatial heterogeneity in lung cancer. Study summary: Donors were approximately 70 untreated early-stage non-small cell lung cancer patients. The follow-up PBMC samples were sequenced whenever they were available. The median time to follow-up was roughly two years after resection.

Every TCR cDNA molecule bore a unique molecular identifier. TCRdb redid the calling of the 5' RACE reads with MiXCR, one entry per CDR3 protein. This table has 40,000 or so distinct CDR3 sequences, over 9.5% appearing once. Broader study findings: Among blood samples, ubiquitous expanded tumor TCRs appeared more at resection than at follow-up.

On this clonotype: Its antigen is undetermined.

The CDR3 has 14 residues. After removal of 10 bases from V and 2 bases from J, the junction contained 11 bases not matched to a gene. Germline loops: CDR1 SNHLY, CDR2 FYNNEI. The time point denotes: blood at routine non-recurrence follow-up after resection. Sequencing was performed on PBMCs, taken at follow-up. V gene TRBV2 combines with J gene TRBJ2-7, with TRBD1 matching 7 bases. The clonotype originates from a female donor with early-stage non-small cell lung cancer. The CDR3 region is CATGLRDSAYEQYF. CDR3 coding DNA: TGTGCCACCGGCCTCCGGGACAGCGCCTACGAGCAGTACTTC.